The clone carrying this T cell receptor beta chain came up once. The data originate from a study of OX40 agonist ivuxolimab in advanced cancers. Assay: immunoSEQ multiplex PCR; the TCRdb copy retains only in-frame clones and omits some. Of 95,000 to 100,000 clones listed, around 85% are singletons. Here the sequenced sample was CD4+ or CD8+ T cells sorted from blood, taken in a trial of the OX40 agonist ivuxolimab. The TCR was taken from an adult with an advanced solid tumor such as melanoma, head and neck, liver or kidney cancer.

CDR3 region: CASRKTSGRAVNEQFF. DNA of the CDR3: TGTGCCAGCAGGAAGACTAGCGGGAGGGCCGTCAATGAGCAGTTCTTC. V usage is TRBV5-7 and J usage is TRBJ2-1; the match to TRBD2 covers 14 bases. TRBV5-7 is an ORF for which the function is uncertain. The CDR3 contains 16 residues. The ends lost 5 bases at V and 6 bases at J; junction bases unmatched: 7.